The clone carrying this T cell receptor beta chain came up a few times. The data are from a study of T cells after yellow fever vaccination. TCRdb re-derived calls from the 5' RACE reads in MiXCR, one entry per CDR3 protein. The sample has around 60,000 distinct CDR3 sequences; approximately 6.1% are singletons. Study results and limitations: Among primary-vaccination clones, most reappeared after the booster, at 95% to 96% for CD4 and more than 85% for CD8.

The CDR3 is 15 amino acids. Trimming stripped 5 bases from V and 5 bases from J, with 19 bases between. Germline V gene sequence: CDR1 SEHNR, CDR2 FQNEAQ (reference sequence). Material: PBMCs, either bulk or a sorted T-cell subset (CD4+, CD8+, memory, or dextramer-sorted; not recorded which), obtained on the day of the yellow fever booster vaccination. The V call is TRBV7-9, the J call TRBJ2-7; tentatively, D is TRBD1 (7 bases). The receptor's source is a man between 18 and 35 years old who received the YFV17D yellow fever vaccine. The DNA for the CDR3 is TGTGCCAGCAGCGCAACAGGGGCGTGGGGGGACGAGCAGTACTTC. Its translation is CASSATGAWGDEQYF.